Listed below are T cell receptor beta chains from one sample, sequenced in a study of cytomegalovirus exposure and HLA in healthy donors. Using immunoSEQ multiplex PCR, the repertoire was profiled, and TCRdb retains in-frame clones only, with some absent. The sample has more than 110,000 clones, 73% seen once. Sequenced: PBMCs. The receptors stem from a human donor in good health. Each CDR3 is given with its conserved first and last residue. The order of the fields is clone size, J gene, V gene, D gene, CDR3 protein, CDR3 DNA. The D gene is left open where the match is weak. Not every row has a clone size; where given, it reads once, few, many or a size class.

-,TRBJ1-2,TRBV5-4,TRBD1,CASSHSPQGRKRGYTF,TGTGCCAGCAGCCATTCACCACAGGGGAGGAAGCGTGGCTACACCTTC
-,TRBJ2-1,TRBV7-8,TRBD1,CASSSPDRKLYNEQFF,TGTGCCAGCAGCTCCCCGGACAGGAAACTCTACAATGAGCAGTTCTTC
-,TRBJ2-1,TRBV6-5,-,CATWGEGEQFF,TGTGCCACCTGGGGAGAGGGCGAGCAGTTCTTC
few,TRBJ2-2,TRBV6-1,TRBD1,CASSTTGPGELFF,TGTGCCAGCAGTACGACAGGGCCCGGGGAGCTGTTTTTT
-,TRBJ2-2,TRBV30,-,CAWSSAGELFF,TGTGCCTGGAGTTCGGCCGGGGAGCTGTTTTTT
-,TRBJ2-5,TRBV29-1,-,CSGRTVLSQYF,TGCAGCGGGAGGACAGTTTTGTCCCAGTACTTC
-,TRBJ1-4,TRBV10-2,TRBD1,CASMGTGPEKLFF,TGCGCCAGCATGGGGACAGGGCCTGAAAAACTGTTTTTT
few,TRBJ1-2,TRBV7-9,TRBD1,CASSLAVRGYGYTF,TGTGCCAGCAGCTTAGCGGTCAGGGGGTATGGCTACACCTTC
-,TRBJ2-1,TRBV19,TRBD2,CASSILRGSTYNEQFF,TGTGCCAGTAGTATTCTGCGGGGGAGTACATACAATGAGCAGTTCTTC
-,TRBJ1-1,TRBV5-1,TRBD1,CASSLVGQGGSFF,TGCGCCAGCAGCTTGGTGGGACAGGGGGGGTCTTTCTTT
once,TRBJ2-1,TRBV19,TRBD2,CASSTPGGAGEQFF,TGTGCCAGTAGTACCCCGGGGGGGGCTGGTGAGCAGTTCTTC
-,TRBJ2-2,TRBV4-1,-,CASSQAGDNTGELFF,TGCGCCAGCAGCCAAGCGGGGGATAACACCGGGGAGCTGTTTTTT
-,TRBJ1-1,TRBV19,TRBD1,CASSQGPAGTGFTEAFF,TGTGCCAGTAGCCAAGGGCCCGCCGGGACAGGGTTCACTGAAGCTTTCTTT
-,TRBJ1-2,TRBV2,-,CAIQRGIYGYTF,TGTGCCATCCAGAGGGGGATTTATGGCTACACCTTC
-,TRBJ1-2,TRBV11-3,-,CASSTREAYGYTF,TGTGCCAGCAGCACTAGGGAGGCTTATGGCTACACCTTC
-,TRBJ1-1,TRBV10-1,-,CASSEFVNTEAFF,TGCGCCAGCAGTGAGTTTGTAAACACTGAAGCTTTCTTT
-,TRBJ2-1,TRBV5-6,TRBD2,CASSRPSGDNNEQFF,TGTGCCAGCAGCCGACCTAGCGGGGATAACAATGAGCAGTTCTTC
-,TRBJ2-1,TRBV11-2,-,CASSFSSGSYNEQFF,TGTGCCAGCAGCTTTTCAAGCGGATCCTACAATGAGCAGTTCTTC
-,TRBJ2-5,TRBV19,TRBD2,CATGLAGVQETQYF,TGTGCCACTGGACTAGCGGGGGTCCAAGAGACCCAGTACTTC
-,TRBJ2-3,TRBV6-1,TRBD1,CASQTGEADTQYF,TGTGCCAGCCAGACAGGGGAGGCAGATACGCAGTATTTT
few,TRBJ2-3,TRBV28,TRBD2,CASSSGGASDTQYF,TGTGCCAGCAGTAGCGGGGGGGCCTCAGATACGCAGTATTTT
-,TRBJ2-5,TRBV7-9,TRBD2,CASSSASGVETQYF,TGTGCCAGCAGCTCAGCTAGCGGGGTGGAGACCCAGTACTTC
-,TRBJ1-1,TRBV7-9,TRBD1,CASSPGQGARTEAFF,TGTGCCAGCAGCCCTGGACAGGGGGCGCGAACTGAAGCTTTCTTT
-,TRBJ2-5,TRBV30,TRBD2,CAWSPLLGGSETQYF,TGTGCCTGGAGTCCTCTGTTGGGAGGGTCAGAGACCCAGTACTTC
-,TRBJ2-3,TRBV6-6,-,CASSGADTQYF,TGTGCCAGTTCAGGGGCAGATACGCAGTATTTT